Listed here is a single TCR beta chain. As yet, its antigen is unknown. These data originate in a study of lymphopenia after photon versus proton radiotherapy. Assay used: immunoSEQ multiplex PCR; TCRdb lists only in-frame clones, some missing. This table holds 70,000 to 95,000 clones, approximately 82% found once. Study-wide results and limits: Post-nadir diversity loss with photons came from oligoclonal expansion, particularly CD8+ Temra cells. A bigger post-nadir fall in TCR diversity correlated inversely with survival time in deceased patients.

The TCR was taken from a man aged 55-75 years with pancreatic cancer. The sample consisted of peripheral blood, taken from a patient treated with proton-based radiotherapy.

CDR3 sequence: CASSNWQGGQPQHF. In DNA form, the CDR3 reads TGTGCCAGTAGTAATTGGCAGGGCGGTCAGCCCCAGCATTTT. The chain has TRBV19 and TRBJ1-5; D is possibly TRBD1 (5 bases). V was shortened by 4 bases and J by 6 bases, with 13 bases between the two germline ends. Germline assignment: CDR1 LNHDA and CDR2 SQIVND (reference sequence). The CDR3 has 14 residues.